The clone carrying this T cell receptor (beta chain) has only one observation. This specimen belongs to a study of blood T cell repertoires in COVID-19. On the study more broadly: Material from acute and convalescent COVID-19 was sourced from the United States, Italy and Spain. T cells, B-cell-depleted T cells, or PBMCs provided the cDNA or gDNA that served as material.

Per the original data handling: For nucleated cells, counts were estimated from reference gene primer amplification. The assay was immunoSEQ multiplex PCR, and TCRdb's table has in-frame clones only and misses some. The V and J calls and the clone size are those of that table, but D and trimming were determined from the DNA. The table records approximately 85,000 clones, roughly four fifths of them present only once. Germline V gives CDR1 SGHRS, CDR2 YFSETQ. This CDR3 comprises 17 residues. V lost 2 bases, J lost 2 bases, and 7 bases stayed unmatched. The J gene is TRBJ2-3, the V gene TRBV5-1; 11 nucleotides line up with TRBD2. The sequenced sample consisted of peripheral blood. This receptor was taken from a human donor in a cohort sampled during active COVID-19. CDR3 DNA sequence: TGCGCCAGCAGCTTCGTAGCGGGGGGGCCGACCACAGATACGCAGTATTTT. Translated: CASSFVAGGPTTDTQYF.